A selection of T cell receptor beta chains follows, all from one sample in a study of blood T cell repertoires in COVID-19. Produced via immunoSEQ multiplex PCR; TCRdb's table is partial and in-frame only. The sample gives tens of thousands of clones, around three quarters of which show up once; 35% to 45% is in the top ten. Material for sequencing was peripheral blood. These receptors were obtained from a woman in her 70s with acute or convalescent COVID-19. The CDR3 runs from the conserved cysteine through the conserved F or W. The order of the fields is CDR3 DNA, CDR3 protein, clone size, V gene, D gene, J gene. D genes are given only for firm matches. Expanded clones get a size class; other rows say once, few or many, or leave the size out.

TGTGCCAGCAGTGAGTCCGGGACAGGGGTCACTGAAGCTTTCTTT	CASSESGTGVTEAFF	.	TRBV6-1	TRBD1	TRBJ1-1
TGTGCCAGCAGCAAAGCGAAGACAGGGGATGAAAAACTGTTTTTT	CASSKAKTGDEKLFF	.	TRBV21-1	.	TRBJ1-4
TGCGCCAGCAGCCAAGTCGGGACAGGGGATAATGAGCAGTTCTTC	CASSQVGTGDNEQFF	once	TRBV4-1	TRBD1	TRBJ2-1
TGTGCCAGTAGTGCCAAAACGGGACAGGGAGTGAATGGCTACACCTTC	CASSAKTGQGVNGYTF	.	TRBV19	TRBD1	TRBJ1-2
TGTGCCAGCAGACTGACAGGGGGGGAGGAAAAACTGTTTTTT	CASRLTGGEEKLFF	.	TRBV28	TRBD1	TRBJ1-4
TGTGCCAGCAGCTTCATAGATCAGCCCCAGCATTTT	CASSFIDQPQHF	.	TRBV12-1	.	TRBJ1-5
TGTGCCACCTCGCGGCAACGCTCCTACGAGCAGTACTTC	CATSRQRSYEQYF	.	TRBV21-1	.	TRBJ2-7
TGTGCCAGCAGCTTAGAACAGGCTGGCCAGCCCCAGCATTTT	CASSLEQAGQPQHF	.	TRBV5-5	.	TRBJ1-5
TGTGCCAGCAGTCGCACCGGGACAGTTAATGAGCAGTTCTTC	CASSRTGTVNEQFF	few	TRBV7-9	TRBD1	TRBJ2-1
TGTGCCAGCAGTTCGGGAGTCCGGGACAGGGGGCAAGGCTACACCTTC	CASSSGVRDRGQGYTF	.	TRBV28	TRBD1	TRBJ1-2
TGTGCCAGCAAACGGGAGGGCAATCAGCCCCAGCATTTT	CASKREGNQPQHF	.	TRBV2	.	TRBJ1-5
TGTGCCAGCAGTGGGAGACAGGGCCTTGGGGGCTACACCTTC	CASSGRQGLGGYTF	.	TRBV2	TRBD1	TRBJ1-2
TGTGCCAGCCGCCCAAGGGGCCAGAGAACTGAAGCTTTCTTT	CASRPRGQRTEAFF	.	TRBV6-5	.	TRBJ1-1
TGTGCCTGGAGGCCCCGGGGGGGGAACACTGAAGCTTTCTTT	CAWRPRGGNTEAFF	.	TRBV30	.	TRBJ1-1
TGTGCCAGCAGCTTAGCAGCTTCCTATGGCTACACCTTC	CASSLAASYGYTF	few	TRBV7-4	.	TRBJ1-2
TGTGCCAGCAGTTGGAGGGATAACTATGGCTACACCTTC	CASSWRDNYGYTF	.	TRBV6-5	.	TRBJ1-2